This TCR beta chain was sequenced for a study of fetal regulatory T cell absence and autoimmunity. Findings and limits, study-wide: In IPEX syndrome, oligoclonal enrichment was read as supporting prenatal antigen-driven autoimmunity in the pancreas. Cord blood and pancreas showed broadly similar TRB gene family usage.

The data were produced by immunoSEQ multiplex PCR, yet TCRdb's version contains in-frame clones alone and is incomplete. The repertoire holds around 100,000 clones, with approximately 75% as singletons. The V gene's germline CDR1 is SGHNT and CDR2 YYREEE (reference sequence). The CDR3 is made up of 18 amino acids. After removal of 5 bases from V and 0 bases from J, the junction contained 8 bases not matched to a gene. This clone was recorded a few times. The antigen is undetermined. The rearrangement links TRBV5-4 to TRBJ2-3; TRBD2 matches 14 bases. The receptor was isolated from a male donor with IPEX syndrome. Material: pancreas tissue. The CDR3 protein is CASSKPGLAGASTDTQYF. The DNA of the CDR3 is TGTGCCAGCAGTAAACCGGGACTAGCGGGGGCAAGCACAGATACGCAGTATTTT.